Below are 8 T cell receptor beta chains sequenced from a single sample in a study of identical twins. In TCRdb, the 5' RACE reads were re-called with MiXCR into one record per CDR3 protein. The table shows 650,000 to 800,000 distinct CDR3 sequences, with 8% to 9% occurring only once. In addition, the sample was reused for a study of yellow fever vaccine responses in identical twins.

The sequenced sample consisted of PBMCs. These receptors originate from a woman aged 18-30 years in good health.

The gene calls are TRBV6-1 and TRBJ1-2; unclear D gene. Trimming removed 6 bases from V and 0 bases from J, with 11 bases in between. CDR3 length: 14 residues. Germline loops: CDR1 MNHNS, CDR2 SASEGT. CDR3 sequence: CASSRMSTNYGYTF. CDR3 in DNA: TGTGCCAGCAGCCGCATGAGCACTAACTATGGCTACACCTTC.

This clonotype came up many times. The gene calls are TRBV10-3 and TRBJ1-4; unclear D gene. CDR3 length: 12 residues. Trimming shortened V by 6 bases and J by 4 bases, and 6 bases separated the two germline ends. The germline CDR1 and CDR2 sequences are ENHRY and SYGVKD. The CDR3 is CAISDINEKLFF. For the CDR3, the DNA is TGTGCCATCAGCGATATTAATGAAAAACTGTTTTTT.

This clonotype was seen at least ten times. This rearrangement joins TRBV24-1 to TRBJ1-2, with 9 positions matching TRBD1. Looked up from germline, CDR1 is KGHDR and CDR2 is SFDVKD. Trimming cost V 4 bases and J 7 bases; bases outside gene matches: 9. This CDR3 comprises 15 residues. The CDR3 is CATSEPDGTGSGYTF. CDR3 bases: TGTGCCACCAGTGAACCAGACGGGACAGGGTCTGGCTACACCTTC.

This clonotype was seen ten or more times. The genes are TRBV12-3 or TRBV12-4 and TRBJ2-2; D unresolved. The CDR3 is 14 residues long. V lost 2 bases, J lost 5 bases, and 9 bases lay in between. CDR3 in DNA: TGTGCCAGCAGTTTAACAGCCTGGACCGGGGAGCTGTTTTTT. This gives the protein CASSLTAWTGELFF.

This clonotype was detected only a few times. This chain links TRBV7-2 with TRBJ2-5; weak D call: TRBD2 (5 bases). CDR1 and CDR2 from the germline V gene are SGHTA and FQGNSA. V gave up 7 bases and J gave up 1 base, with 19 bases separating them. The length of the CDR3 is 16 residues. The CDR3 region is CASIETPAAFQETQYF. The CDR3 DNA reads TGTGCCAGCATCGAGACCCCAGCGGCGTTCCAAGAGACCCAGTACTTC.

This clonotype has only a few counts. This chain links TRBV6-8 with TRBJ2-7; D is unresolved. Trimming pared 2 bases from V and 6 bases from J, leaving 11 bases between. The V gene's germline CDR1 is MNHGY and CDR2 SAAAGT. This CDR3 contains 13 residues. CDR3 sequence: CASSYGWVGEQYF. The CDR3 DNA reads as TGTGCCAGCAGTTACGGTTGGGTCGGCGAGCAGTACTTC.

This clonotype has a handful of counts. This rearrangement joins TRBV28 to TRBJ2-1, with D possibly matching TRBD1 (6 bases). The V gene lost 1 base and the J gene lost 13 bases, with 17 bases spanning the gap. Germline loops: CDR1 MDHEN, CDR2 SYDVKM. The CDR3 has 14 residues. Here the CDR3 DNA reads TGTGCCAGCAGTTTATCCCCCGGGACATCGGAACAGTTCTTC. This codes for CASSLSPGTSEQFF.

This clonotype was seen ten or more times. V is TRBV29-1 and J is TRBJ2-7; 12 nucleotides agree with TRBD2. V dropped 5 bases and J dropped 5; count of bases not matched to a gene: 4. This CDR3 is 13 amino acids long. Germline V gene data show CDR1 as SQVTM and CDR2 as ANQGSEA. The CDR3 is CSVIGLAGNEQYF. CDR3 nucleotide sequence: TGCAGCGTTATCGGACTAGCGGGGAACGAGCAGTACTTC.